This T cell receptor beta chain was identified in a study of T cell responses to AZD1222 COVID-19 vaccine. In the case of this clone: Its antigen is currently unknown.

Study-level points and caveats: Nearly half of spike-specific TCRs reportedly target variant regions that are unmutated in the B.1.351 and B.1.1.7 variants.

Clones were read by immunoSEQ multiplex PCR, and TCRdb kept only the in-frame ones, dropping some. The sample holds 100,000 to 150,000 clones, about 90% seen once. The CDR3 sequence is 19 residues long. Losses at the gene ends were 4 bases for V and 0 bases for J; bases not matched to a gene: 14. Germline V gene lookup returns CDR1 LGHNA and CDR2 YNFKEQ. Here the sequenced sample was peripheral blood, taken 28 days after the second AZD1222 dose. The chain couples TRBV4-2 to TRBJ2-3, with 9 bases lining up with TRBD2. The clonotype comes from an adult who received the AZD1222 COVID-19 vaccine. In DNA form, the CDR3 reads TGTGCCAGCAGCCGAATTCCCGGGACTAGCCAAACTAGCACAGATACGCAGTATTTT. Its translation is CASSRIPGTSQTSTDTQYF.